The clone carrying this TCR beta chain was counted once. At one boundary the junction diverges from the germline segment, which might be a read error. The CDR3 totals 15 residues. CDR1 SGHDN and CDR2 FVKESK come from the germline V gene. It was from about 21-30 mg of unsorted bulk tissue that RNA and DNA were co-extracted. This specimen comes from a study of tumor-infiltrating lymphocytes in primary liver carcinoma. cDNA specific to TCR beta was made from 500 to 650 ng of total RNA, with a constant-region primer employed for priming. Library construction for TCR beta comprised three nested multiplex PCR rounds performed with slightly modified ARM-PCR. A C-beta reverse primer was combined with TRBV1-TRBV30 forward primers in the first two PCR rounds, and each round had approximately 9 cycles. TCRdb reprocessed the multiplex PCR reads with MiXCR, giving one entry per CDR3 protein. The sample gives fewer than 150,000 distinct CDR3 sequences, around two thirds of which show up once; 9.3% is in the top ten.

The TCR comes from a woman aged 55 to 70 with primary liver carcinoma and hepatitis B virus infection. Sequenced material: liver tumor tissue from sampling region 1. Described subset: tumor region T1, superior pole. The rearrangement links TRBV14 to TRBJ1-2; 11 bases match TRBD1. The CDR3 DNA sequence: TGTACCAGCAGCCAAGCGGGACAGGGGGAGGATGGCTACACCTTC. Protein sequence: CTSSQAGQGEDGYTF.